This TCR beta chain is drawn from a study of blood T cell repertoires in COVID-19. In the study overall: Samples taken during acute and convalescent COVID-19 were collected in the United States, Italy and Spain. T cells, B-cell-depleted T cells, or PBMCs provided the cDNA or gDNA that served as material.

Original data processing: By means of reference gene primer amplification, nucleated cell counts were estimated. The assay was immunoSEQ multiplex PCR, and TCRdb's table has in-frame clones only and misses some. The V and J calls and clone size come from that table; D and trimming were worked out from the DNA. The table shows 90,000 to 150,000 clones, with 75% to 85% occurring only once. This clone was counted between two and nine times. What was sequenced was peripheral blood. This TCR came from a human donor in a cohort sampled during active COVID-19.

The CDR3 DNA is TGCGCCAGCAGCTCCGGAGCGGGACCATTGGGGGAGCAGTACTTC. Translated: CASSSGAGPLGEQYF. The chain uses TRBV5-1 and TRBJ2-7, with 7 bases matching TRBD2. CDR1 is SGHRS and CDR2 is YFSETQ in the germline V gene. There are 15 residues in the CDR3. V gave up 3 bases and J gave up 7 bases; unmatched junction bases: 13.